This T cell receptor (beta chain) was observed in a study of cytomegalovirus exposure and HLA in healthy donors. Study-wide results and caveats: Productive rates of about 87% or about 30% were seen for most TCR beta V segments in an earlier analysis. Excluded: some indistinguishable V segments such as TRBV6-2 and TRBV6-3. Researchers counted around 170 TCR beta chains as cytomegalovirus-associated. In a later analysis, most CMV-associated TCR beta chains appeared HLA-restricted.

PCR primers comprised 60 Vbeta and 13 Jbeta primers. The assay was immunoSEQ multiplex PCR, and TCRdb's table has in-frame clones only and misses some. The data show around 200,000 clones, around 88% seen once. Trimming took 1 base from V and 4 from J, leaving 10 bases between them. The CDR3 extends over 15 amino acids. CDR1 and CDR2 from the germline V gene are LNHNV and YYDKDF (reference sequence). With regard to this clone: No antigen is known for it.

The sample consisted of PBMCs. The sequence came from a woman aged 25-40 years in good health and CMV-seronegative. The gene calls are TRBV15 and TRBJ1-4, with D possibly TRBD1 on 6 matching bases. CDR3 nucleotide sequence: TGTGCCACCAGCAGAGGAGAGGGGGATAATGAAAAACTGTTTTTT. This codes for CATSRGEGDNEKLFF.